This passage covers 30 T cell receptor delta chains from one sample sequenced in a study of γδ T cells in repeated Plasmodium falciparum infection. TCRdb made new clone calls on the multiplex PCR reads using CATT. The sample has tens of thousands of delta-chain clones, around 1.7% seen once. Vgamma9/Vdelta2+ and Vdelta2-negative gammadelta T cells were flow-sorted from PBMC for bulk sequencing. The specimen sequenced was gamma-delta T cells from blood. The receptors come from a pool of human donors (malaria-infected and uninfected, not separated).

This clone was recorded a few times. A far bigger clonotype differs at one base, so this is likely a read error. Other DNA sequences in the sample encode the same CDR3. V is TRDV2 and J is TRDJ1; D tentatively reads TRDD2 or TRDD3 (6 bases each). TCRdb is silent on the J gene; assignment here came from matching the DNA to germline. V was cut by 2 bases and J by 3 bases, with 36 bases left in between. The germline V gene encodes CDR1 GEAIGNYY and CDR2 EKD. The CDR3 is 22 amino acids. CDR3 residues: CACDKKSVLRDVLGDTPDKLIF. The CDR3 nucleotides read TGTGCCTGTGACAAGAAGTCCGTCCTACGGGACGTACTGGGAGATACGCCCGATAAACTCATCTTT.

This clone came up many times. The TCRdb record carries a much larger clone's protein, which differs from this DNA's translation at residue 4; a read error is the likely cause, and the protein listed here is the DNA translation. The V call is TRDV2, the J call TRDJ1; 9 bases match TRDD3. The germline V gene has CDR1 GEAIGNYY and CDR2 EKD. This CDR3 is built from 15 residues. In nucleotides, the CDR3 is TGTGCCTGTGGCACCCTGGGGGATCGGGCCGATAAACTCATCTTT. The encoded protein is CACGTLGDRADKLIF.

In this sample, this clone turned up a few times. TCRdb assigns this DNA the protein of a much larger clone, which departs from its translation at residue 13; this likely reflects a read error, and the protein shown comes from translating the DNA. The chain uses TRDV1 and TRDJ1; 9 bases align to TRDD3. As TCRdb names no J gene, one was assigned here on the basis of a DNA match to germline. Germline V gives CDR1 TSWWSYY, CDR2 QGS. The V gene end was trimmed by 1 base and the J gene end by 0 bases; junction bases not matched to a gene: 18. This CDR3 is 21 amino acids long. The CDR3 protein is CALGERANRGGYRTYTDKLIF. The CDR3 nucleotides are TGTGCTCTTGGGGAACGCGCGAATCGCGGGGGATACCGTACGTACACCGATAAACTCATCTTT.

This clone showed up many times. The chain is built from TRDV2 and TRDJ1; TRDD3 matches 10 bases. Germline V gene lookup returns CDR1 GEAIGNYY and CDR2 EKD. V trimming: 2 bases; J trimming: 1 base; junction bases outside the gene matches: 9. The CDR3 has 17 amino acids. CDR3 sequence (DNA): TGTGCCTGTGACAGTCTGGGGGATATCCCTCGCACCGATAAACTCATCTTT. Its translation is CACDSLGDIPRTDKLIF.

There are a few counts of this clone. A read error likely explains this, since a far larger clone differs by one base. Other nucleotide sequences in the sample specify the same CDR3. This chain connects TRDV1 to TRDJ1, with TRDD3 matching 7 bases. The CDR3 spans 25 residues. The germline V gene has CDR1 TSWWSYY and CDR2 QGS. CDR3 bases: TGTGCTCTTGGGGATGGCCTTCATAAATTTGGGGGACCCCCCGTACCATTCTTGTACACCGATAAACTTATCTTT. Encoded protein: CALGDGLHKFGGPPVPFLYTDKLIF.

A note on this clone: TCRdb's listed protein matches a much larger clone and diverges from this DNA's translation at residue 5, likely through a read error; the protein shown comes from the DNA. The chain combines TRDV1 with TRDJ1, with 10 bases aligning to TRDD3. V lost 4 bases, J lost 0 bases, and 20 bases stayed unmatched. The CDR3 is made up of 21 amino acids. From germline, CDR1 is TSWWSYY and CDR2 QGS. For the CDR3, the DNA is TGTGCTCTTGGGGTACACCTCGCGGGCACTGGGGGATCCCTGTACACCGATAAACTCATCTTT. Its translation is CALGVHLAGTGGSLYTDKLIF.

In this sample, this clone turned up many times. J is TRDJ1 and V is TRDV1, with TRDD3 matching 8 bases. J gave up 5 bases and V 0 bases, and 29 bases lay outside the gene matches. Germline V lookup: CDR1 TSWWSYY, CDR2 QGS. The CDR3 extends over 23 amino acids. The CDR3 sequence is CALGELSSFLQYWGFMPRDKLIF. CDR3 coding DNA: TGTGCTCTTGGGGAACTAAGCAGCTTCCTCCAATACTGGGGGTTTATGCCCCGGGATAAACTCATCTTT.

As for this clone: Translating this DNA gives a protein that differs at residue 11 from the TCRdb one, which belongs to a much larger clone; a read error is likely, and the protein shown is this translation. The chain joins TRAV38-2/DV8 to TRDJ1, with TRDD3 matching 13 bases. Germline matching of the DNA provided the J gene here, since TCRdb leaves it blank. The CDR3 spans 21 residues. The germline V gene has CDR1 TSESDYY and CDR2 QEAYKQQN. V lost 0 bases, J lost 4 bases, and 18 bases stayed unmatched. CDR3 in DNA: TGTGCTTATAGGAGCGCGGCCTCCTACAGGCACTGGGGGATACGCTTCGATAAACTCATCTTT. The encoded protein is CAYRSAASYRHWGIRFDKLIF.

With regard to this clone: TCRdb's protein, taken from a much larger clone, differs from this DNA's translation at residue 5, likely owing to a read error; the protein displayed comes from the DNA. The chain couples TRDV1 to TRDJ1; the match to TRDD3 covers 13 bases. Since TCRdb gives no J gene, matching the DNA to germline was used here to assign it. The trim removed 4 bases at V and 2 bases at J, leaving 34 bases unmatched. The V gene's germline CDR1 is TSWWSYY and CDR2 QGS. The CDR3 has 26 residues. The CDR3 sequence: CALGGLGTTGHLLGDTLPWGTDKLIF. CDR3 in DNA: TGTGCTCTTGGGGGACTGGGTACTACAGGTCATCTACTGGGGGATACGCTCCCCTGGGGGACCGATAAACTCATCTTT.

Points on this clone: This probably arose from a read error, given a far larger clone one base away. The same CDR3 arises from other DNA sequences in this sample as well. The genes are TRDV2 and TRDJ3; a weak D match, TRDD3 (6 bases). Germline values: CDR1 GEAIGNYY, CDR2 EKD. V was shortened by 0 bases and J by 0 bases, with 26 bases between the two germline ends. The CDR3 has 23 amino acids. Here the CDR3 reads CACDTKGGGALVLSSWDTRQMFF. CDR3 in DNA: TGTGCCTGTGACACCAAAGGTGGGGGGGCCCTTGTCCTCAGCTCCTGGGACACCCGACAGATGTTTTTC.

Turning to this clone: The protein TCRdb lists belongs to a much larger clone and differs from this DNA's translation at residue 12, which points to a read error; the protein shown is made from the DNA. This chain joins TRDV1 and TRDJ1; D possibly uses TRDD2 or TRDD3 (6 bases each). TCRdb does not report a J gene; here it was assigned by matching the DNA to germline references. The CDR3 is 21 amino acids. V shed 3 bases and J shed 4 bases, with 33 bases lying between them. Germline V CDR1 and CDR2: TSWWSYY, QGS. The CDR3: CALGDPSSSWDRGRRNDKLIF. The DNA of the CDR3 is TGTGCTCTTGGGGACCCTTCTTCCTCCTGGGACCGGGGGAGAAGAAACGATAAACTCATCTTT.

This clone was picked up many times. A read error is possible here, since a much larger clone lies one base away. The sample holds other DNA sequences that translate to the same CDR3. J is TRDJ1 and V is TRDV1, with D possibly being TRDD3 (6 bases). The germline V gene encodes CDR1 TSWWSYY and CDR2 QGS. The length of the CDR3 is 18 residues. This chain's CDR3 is CALGDPFGGKAYTDKLIF. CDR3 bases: TGTGCTCTTGGGGACCCATTTGGGGGGAAGGCGTACACCGACAAACTAATCTTT.

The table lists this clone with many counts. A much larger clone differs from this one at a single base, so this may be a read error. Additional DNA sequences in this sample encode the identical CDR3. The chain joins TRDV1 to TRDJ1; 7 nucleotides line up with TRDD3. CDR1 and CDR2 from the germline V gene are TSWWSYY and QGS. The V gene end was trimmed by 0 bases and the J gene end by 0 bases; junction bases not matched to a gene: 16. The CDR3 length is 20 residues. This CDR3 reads CALGELGGITHLMYTDKLIF. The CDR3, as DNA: TGTGCTCTTGGGGAACTAGGGGGGATCACCCATTTAATGTACACCGATAAACTCATCTTT.

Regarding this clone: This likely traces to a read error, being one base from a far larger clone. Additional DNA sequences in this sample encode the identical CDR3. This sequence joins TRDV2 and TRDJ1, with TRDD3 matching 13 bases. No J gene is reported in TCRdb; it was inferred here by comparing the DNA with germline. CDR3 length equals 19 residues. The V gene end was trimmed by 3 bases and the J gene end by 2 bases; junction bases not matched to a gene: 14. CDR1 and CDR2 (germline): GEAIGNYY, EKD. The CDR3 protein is CACDAATGGYGGYTDKLIF. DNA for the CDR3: TGTGCCTGTGACGCCGCTACTGGGGGATACGGGGGATATACCGATAAACTCATCTTT.

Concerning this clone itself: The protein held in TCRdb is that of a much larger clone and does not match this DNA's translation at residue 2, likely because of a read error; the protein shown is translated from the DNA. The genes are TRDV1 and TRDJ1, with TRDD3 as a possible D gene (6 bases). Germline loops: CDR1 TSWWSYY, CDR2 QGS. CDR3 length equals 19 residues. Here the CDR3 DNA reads TGTTCTCTTGTGGAGCTGCCGAGGCTGGGGTTACTAAACTACCTGAAACTCATCTTT. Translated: CSLVELPRLGLLNYLKLIF.

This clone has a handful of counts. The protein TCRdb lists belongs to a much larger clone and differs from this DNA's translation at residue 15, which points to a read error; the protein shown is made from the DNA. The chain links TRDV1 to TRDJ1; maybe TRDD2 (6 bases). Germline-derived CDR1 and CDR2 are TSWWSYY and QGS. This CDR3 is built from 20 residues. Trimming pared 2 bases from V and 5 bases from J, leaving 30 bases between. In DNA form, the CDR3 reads TGTGCTCTTGGGGAAGCTCGACATCTTCCTCGGTGGTCCGTTAGAGATAAACTCATCTTT. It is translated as CALGEARHLPRWSVRDKLIF.

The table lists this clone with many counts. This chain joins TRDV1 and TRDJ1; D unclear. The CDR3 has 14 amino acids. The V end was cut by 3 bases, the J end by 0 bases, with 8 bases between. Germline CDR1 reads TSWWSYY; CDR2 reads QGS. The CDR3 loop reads CALGDRFYTDKLIF. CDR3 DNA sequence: TGTGCTCTTGGGGACCGATTCTACACCGATAAACTCATCTTT.

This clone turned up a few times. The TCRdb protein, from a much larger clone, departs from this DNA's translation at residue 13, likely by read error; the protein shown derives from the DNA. The CDR3 DNA reads as TGTGCTCTTGGGGAACTTGCCCGAAAAGGGCTTGGGGAATACCCCCTCGATTCCGGTACCCTTTACACCGATAAACTCATCTTT. Its protein is CALGELARKGLGEYPLDSGTLYTDKLIF. The rearrangement links TRDV1 to TRDJ1; the D gene is possibly TRDD3 (5 bases). Because TCRdb records no J gene, it was assigned here through a match of the DNA to germline. This CDR3 is 28 amino acids long. The V end lost 0 bases, the J end lost 0 bases, and 47 bases lay between the germline ends. CDR1 and CDR2 (germline): TSWWSYY, QGS.

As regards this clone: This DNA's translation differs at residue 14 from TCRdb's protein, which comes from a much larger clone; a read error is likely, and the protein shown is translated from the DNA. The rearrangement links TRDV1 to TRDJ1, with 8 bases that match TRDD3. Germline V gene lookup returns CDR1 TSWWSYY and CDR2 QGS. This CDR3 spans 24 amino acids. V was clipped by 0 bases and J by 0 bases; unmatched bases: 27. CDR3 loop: CALGELLIFPLPRRDTPHTDKLIF. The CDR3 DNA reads TGTGCTCTTGGGGAACTTCTAATTTTTCCGCTGCCACGGCGGGATACGCCCCACACCGATAAACTCATCTTT.

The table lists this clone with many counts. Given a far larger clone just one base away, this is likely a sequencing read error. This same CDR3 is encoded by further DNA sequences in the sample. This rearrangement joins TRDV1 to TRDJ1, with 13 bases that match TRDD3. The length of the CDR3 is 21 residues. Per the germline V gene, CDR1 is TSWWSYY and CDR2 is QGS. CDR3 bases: TGTGCTCTTGGGGAGGTTAGGGGTAAACTGGGGGATACGCCGGGGACCGATAAGCTCATCTTT. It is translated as CALGEVRGKLGDTPGTDKLIF.

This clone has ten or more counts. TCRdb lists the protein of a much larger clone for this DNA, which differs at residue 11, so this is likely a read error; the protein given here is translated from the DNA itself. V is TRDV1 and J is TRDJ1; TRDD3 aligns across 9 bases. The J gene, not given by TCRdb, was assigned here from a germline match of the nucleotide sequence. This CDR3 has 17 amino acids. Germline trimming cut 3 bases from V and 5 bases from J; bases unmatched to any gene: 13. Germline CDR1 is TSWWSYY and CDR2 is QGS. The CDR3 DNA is TGTGCTCTTGGGGATCTTCCTATACTGGGGGAGCGGGATAAACTCATCTTT. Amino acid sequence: CALGDLPILGERDKLIF.

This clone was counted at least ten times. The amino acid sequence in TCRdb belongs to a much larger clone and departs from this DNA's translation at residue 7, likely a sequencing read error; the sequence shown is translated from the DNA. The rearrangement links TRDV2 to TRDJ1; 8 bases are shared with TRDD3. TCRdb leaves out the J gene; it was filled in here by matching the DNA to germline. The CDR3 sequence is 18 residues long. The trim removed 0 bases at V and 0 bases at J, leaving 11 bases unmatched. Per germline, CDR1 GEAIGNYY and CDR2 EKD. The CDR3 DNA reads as TGTGCCTGTGACACCTCGGCACTGGGGGCCAAGTACACCGATAAACTCATCTTT. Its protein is CACDTSALGAKYTDKLIF.

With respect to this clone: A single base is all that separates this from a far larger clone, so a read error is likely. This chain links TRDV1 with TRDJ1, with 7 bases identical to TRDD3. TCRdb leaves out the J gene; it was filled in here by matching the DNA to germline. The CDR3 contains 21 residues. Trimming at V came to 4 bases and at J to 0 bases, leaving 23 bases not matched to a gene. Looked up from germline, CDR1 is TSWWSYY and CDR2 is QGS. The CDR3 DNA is TGTGCTCTTGGGGGCTTAACTTCTCTTCGGTACTGGGGACCGGACACCGATAAACTCATCTTT. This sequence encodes CALGGLTSLRYWGPDTDKLIF.

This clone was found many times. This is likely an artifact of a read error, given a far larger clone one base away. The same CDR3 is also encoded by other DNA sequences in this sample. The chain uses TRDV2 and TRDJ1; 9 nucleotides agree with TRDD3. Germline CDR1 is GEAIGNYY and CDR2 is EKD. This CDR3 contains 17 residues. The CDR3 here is CACDTLLGDPYTDKLIF. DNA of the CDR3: TGTGCCTGTGACACCTTACTGGGGGACCCATACACCGATAAACTTATCTTT.

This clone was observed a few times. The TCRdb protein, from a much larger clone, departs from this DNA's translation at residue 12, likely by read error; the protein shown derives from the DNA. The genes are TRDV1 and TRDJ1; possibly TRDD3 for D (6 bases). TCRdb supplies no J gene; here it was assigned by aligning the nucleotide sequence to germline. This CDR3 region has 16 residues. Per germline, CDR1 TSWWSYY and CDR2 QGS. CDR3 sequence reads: CALGDSWGGYTNKLIF. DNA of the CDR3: TGTGCTCTTGGGGATTCTTGGGGGGGGTACACCAATAAACTCATCTTT.

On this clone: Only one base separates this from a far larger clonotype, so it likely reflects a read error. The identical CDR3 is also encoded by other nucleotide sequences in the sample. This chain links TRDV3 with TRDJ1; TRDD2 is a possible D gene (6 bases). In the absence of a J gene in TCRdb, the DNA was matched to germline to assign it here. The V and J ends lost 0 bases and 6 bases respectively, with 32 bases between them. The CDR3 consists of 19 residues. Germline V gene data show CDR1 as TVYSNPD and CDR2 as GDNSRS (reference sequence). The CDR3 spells CAFRCALPFLRGPDYKLIF. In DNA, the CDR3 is TGTGCCTTTAGGTGCGCACTACCTTTCCTAAGGGGACCTGACTATAAACTCATCTTT. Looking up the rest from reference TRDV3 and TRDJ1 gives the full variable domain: CDKVTQSSPDQTVASGSEVVLLCTYDTVYSNPDLFWYRIRPDYSFQFVFYGDNSRSEGADFTQGRFSVKHILTQKAFHLVISPVRTEDSATYYCAFRCALPFLRGPDYKLIFGKGTRVTVEP.

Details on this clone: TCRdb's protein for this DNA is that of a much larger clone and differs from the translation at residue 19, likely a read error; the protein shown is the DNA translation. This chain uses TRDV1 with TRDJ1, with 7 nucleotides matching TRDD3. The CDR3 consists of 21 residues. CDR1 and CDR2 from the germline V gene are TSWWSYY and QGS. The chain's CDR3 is CALGEFFRGDNGGLYTDKPIF. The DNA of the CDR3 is TGTGCTCTTGGGGAATTTTTTCGTGGCGATAATGGGGGACTGTACACCGATAAACCCATCTTT.

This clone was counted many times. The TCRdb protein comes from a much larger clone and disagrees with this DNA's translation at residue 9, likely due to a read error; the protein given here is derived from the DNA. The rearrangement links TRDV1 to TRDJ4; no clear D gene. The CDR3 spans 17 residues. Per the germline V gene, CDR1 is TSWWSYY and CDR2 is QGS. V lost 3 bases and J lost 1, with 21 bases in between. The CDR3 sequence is CALGDQLFPGARRPLIF. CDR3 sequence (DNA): TGTGCTCTTGGGGATCAGCTTTTTCCGGGAGCGCGCAGACCCCTGATCTTT.

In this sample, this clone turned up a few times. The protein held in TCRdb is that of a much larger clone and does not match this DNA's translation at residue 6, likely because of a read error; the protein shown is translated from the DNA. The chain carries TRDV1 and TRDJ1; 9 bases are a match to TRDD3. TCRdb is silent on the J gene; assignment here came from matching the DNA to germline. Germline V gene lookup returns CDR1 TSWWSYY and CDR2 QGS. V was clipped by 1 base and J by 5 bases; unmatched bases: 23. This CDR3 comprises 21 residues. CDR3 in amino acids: CALGEPIPLGRCTGGPDKLIF. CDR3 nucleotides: TGTGCTCTTGGGGAACCCATCCCTTTGGGACGCTGTACTGGGGGACCAGATAAACTCATCTTT.

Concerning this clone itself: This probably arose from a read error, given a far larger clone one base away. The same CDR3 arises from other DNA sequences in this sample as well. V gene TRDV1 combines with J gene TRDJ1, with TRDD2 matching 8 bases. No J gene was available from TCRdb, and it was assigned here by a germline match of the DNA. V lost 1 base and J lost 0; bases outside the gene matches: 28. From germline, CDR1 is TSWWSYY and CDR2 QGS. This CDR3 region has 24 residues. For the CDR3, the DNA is TGTGCTCTTGGGGAACGTCCTTCCTATGTTCCCTACTTGGGGGTTCATCTATACACCGATAAACTCATCTTT. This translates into CALGERPSYVPYLGVHLYTDKLIF.